This T cell receptor beta chain was recorded in a study of blood T cells in healthy people across ages. The germline V and J ends were trimmed by 0 bases and 0 bases, with 6 bases remaining between them. The germline gives CDR1 LGHNA, CDR2 YSLEER. This CDR3 has 15 residues. In this sample, this clonotype turned up once. Through a sample-barcoded 5' primer and a J-beta primer mix, a second PCR was run for about 6 to 11 cycles. A single record per CDR3 protein comes from TCRdb applying MiXCR to the 5' RACE reads. Of hundreds of thousands of distinct CDR3 sequences in the sample, approximately 65% were seen once.

The rearrangement uses TRBV4-3 and TRBJ2-1; no clear D gene. The sequenced sample consisted of blood. The source of this sequence is a man aged 25-45 years in good health. CDR3 nucleotide sequence: TGCGCCAGCAGCCAAGATTCGATCTCCTACAATGAGCAGTTCTTC. Residues: CASSQDSISYNEQFF.